This T cell receptor (beta chain) was sequenced in a study of blood T cell repertoires in COVID-19. This clone was seen once. The same CDR3 can be traced to other DNA sequences in this sample. CDR1 and CDR2 (germline): SEHNR, FQNEAQ (reference sequence). The germline V and J ends were trimmed by 1 base and 4 bases, with 4 bases remaining between them. CDR3 length: 12 residues. Generated by immunoSEQ multiplex PCR, the TCRdb table keeps only in-frame clones and is missing some. Of around 250,000 clones listed, around 86% are singletons. The chain joins TRBV7-9 to TRBJ1-2; D is undetermined. The sequenced material came from PBMCs or T cells enriched from blood (not recorded which). The clonotype originates from a woman between 50 and 59 years old who had recovered from COVID-19. The CDR3 DNA follows: TGTGCCAGCAGCTTAGACAGCTATGGCTACACCTTC. It codes for CASSLDSYGYTF.